Shown below are 27 T cell receptor beta chains from a single sample sequenced in a study of shared clonotypes between healthy human individuals. Some clones are missing from TCRdb's copy, which holds only in-frame ones; the method was immunoSEQ multiplex PCR. Of approximately 500,000 clones in the sample, about 85% were seen once. Source material: PBMCs. These receptor sequences come from a woman aged 40 to 49 in good health. Some clones in this sample may be carry-over from other donors' samples.

This clone was recorded a few times. The CDR3 sequence is CSVPDLTGTADNYGYTF. Here the CDR3 DNA reads TGCAGCGTTCCCGACCTAACCGGGACAGCCGATAACTATGGCTACACCTTC. This chain uses TRBV29-1 with TRBJ1-2; 7 bases align to TRBD1. The germline V gene has CDR1 SQVTM and CDR2 ANQGSEA. The V segment lost 5 bases and the J segment 1 base; nucleotides outside the gene matches: 16. CDR3 length: 17 amino acids.

The CDR3 is CASSPHLLADSYNEQFF. DNA for the CDR3: TGTGCCAGCAGCCCTCACCTTCTAGCGGATTCCTACAATGAGCAGTTCTTC. The chain uses TRBV9 and TRBJ2-1, with TRBD2 matching over 7 bases. Germline CDR1 is SGDLS and CDR2 is YYNGEE. The CDR3 spans 17 residues. Trimming cost V 4 bases and J 1 base; bases outside gene matches: 11.

The chain carries TRBV6-6 and TRBJ2-7; 8 bases match TRBD2. The CDR3 extends over 15 amino acids. Germline assignment: CDR1 MNHNY and CDR2 SVGAGI (reference sequence). With 6 bases clipped from V and 5 bases from J, the junction kept 12 bases outside the gene matches. CDR3 DNA sequence: TGTGCCAGCAGACCCCCAAGCGGGAGATCGCACGAGCAGTACTTC. As protein: CASRPPSGRSHEQYF.

The rearrangement joins TRBV2 to TRBJ1-5; 11 nucleotides align to TRBD1. The CDR3 has 16 residues. Per the germline V gene, CDR1 is SNHLY and CDR2 is FYNNEI. J was trimmed by 1 base and V by 6 bases; bases with no gene match: 5. CDR3 in amino acids: CASRAGTGGSNQPQHF. The CDR3 region has the DNA TGTGCCAGCAGGGCAGGGACAGGGGGAAGCAATCAGCCCCAGCATTTT.

In its sample, this clone was seen once. J is TRBJ1-2 and V is TRBV15; D is undetermined. Germline CDR1 reads LNHNV; CDR2 reads YYDKDF (reference sequence). The germline V and J ends were trimmed by 2 bases and 5 bases, with 18 bases remaining between them. The CDR3 totals 16 residues. The chain's CDR3 is CATSRSGLNSGYGYTF. CDR3 sequence (DNA): TGTGCCACCAGCAGAAGTGGACTGAATTCGGGATATGGCTACACCTTC.

A note on this clone: One base separates it from a far larger clone, so it is likely a read error. This rearrangement joins TRBV6-5 to TRBJ2-5, with D maybe TRBD2 (5 bases). CDR1 is MNHEY and CDR2 is SVGAGI in the germline V gene. The CDR3 contains 15 residues. The CDR3 sequence: CDSSYSLDRGETQYF. In DNA, the CDR3 is TGTGACAGCAGTTACTCTTTAGACCGCGGGGAGACCCAGTACTTC.

Of note for this clone: Since a far larger clone is one base different, this is likely a read error. This rearrangement joins TRBV20-1 to TRBJ1-2, with a tentative D call TRBD1 (5 bases). The CDR3 consists of 11 residues. Trimming left V 6 bases short and J 9 bases short, with 14 bases between. Germline CDR1 is DFQATT and CDR2 is SNEGSKA (reference sequence). The CDR3 loop reads CSADSVYCYTF. The CDR3 bases are TGCAGTGCCGACAGTGTGTATTGCTACACCTTC.

This clone was seen just once. This chain uses TRBV7-9 with TRBJ2-1; 14 bases are a match to TRBD2. CDR3 size: 18 residues. Looked up from germline, CDR1 is SEHNR and CDR2 is FQNEAQ (reference sequence). Trimming removed 2 bases from V and 6 bases from J; junction bases left unmatched: 9. The CDR3 DNA follows: TGTGCCAGCAGCTTAATAGGGACTAGCGGGAGTTGGGGCAATGAGCAGTTCTTC. Translated: CASSLIGTSGSWGNEQFF.

This clone was counted ten times or more. The chain carries TRBV6-1 and TRBJ2-7; 11 bases are shared with TRBD2. Germline V CDR1 and CDR2: MNHNS, SASEGT. V dropped 8 bases and J dropped 1; count of bases not matched to a gene: 7. There are 15 residues in the CDR3. The CDR3 sequence: CASEGTSGSSYEQYF. The CDR3, as DNA: TGTGCCAGCGAAGGAACTAGCGGGAGTTCCTACGAGCAGTACTTC.

This clone was detected only once. This likely came from a read error, as a far larger clone is one base away. The sample has other DNA sequences that encode this CDR3 too. The chain is built from TRBV29-1 and TRBJ2-3, with TRBD2 matching over 7 bases. With 2 bases clipped from V and 1 base from J, the junction kept 9 bases outside the gene matches. There are 16 residues in the CDR3. Germline CDR1 SQVTM, CDR2 ANQGSEA. The CDR3 spells CSVEILGGGGTDTQYF. The CDR3 DNA follows: TGCAGCGTTGAAATCCTCGGCGGGGGTGGCACAGATACGCAGTATTTT.

The V call is TRBV7-8, the J call TRBJ2-7; D is unclear. Germline values: CDR1 SGHVS, CDR2 FQNEAQ. This CDR3 region has 14 residues. The V gene lost 2 bases and the J gene lost 2 bases, with 10 bases spanning the gap. The DNA of the CDR3 is TGTGCCAGCAGCTTAAAAGACTCGGCCTACGAGCAGTACTTC. Its translation: CASSLKDSAYEQYF.

The J gene is TRBJ1-2, the V gene TRBV29-1; a weak D match, TRBD1 (6 bases). V was clipped by 0 bases and J by 4 bases, with 15 bases between them. The CDR3 consists of 15 residues. CDR1 is SQVTM, CDR2 ANQGSEA, per germline. The CDR3 coding sequence is TGCAGCGTTGAAGATCCGACGACAGGCCGCTATGGCTACACCTTC. This translates into CSVEDPTTGRYGYTF.

The J gene is TRBJ2-7, the V gene TRBV28; the D gene could be TRBD1 or TRBD2 (5 bases each). The CDR3 is 11 amino acids. Germline V gene lookup returns CDR1 MDHEN and CDR2 SYDVKM. V lost 9 bases to trimming and J lost 9 bases, with 15 bases between them. DNA for the CDR3: TGTGCCAGTGGGTTGCAGGGACGGCAGTACTTC. It encodes CASGLQGRQYF.

This chain uses TRBV2 with TRBJ2-7; D ambiguous. The germline V gene encodes CDR1 SNHLY and CDR2 FYNNEI. V lost 6 bases and J lost 3, with 6 bases in between. This CDR3 has 11 residues. The CDR3 DNA reads as TGTGCCAGCAGAATAGGCTACGAGCAGTACTTC. It encodes CASRIGYEQYF.

This clone was seen just once. Other DNA sequences of this sample code for an identical CDR3. The chain combines TRBV18 with TRBJ2-3; D not certain. CDR3 length equals 13 residues. Trimming stripped 0 bases from V and 4 bases from J, with 5 bases between. The V gene's germline CDR1 is KGHSH and CDR2 LQKENI. The CDR3 is CASSPPSADTQYF. The CDR3, as DNA: TGTGCCAGCTCACCACCGAGTGCAGATACGCAGTATTTT.

This CDR3 reads CSVEAGSYNEQFF. The CDR3 bases are TGCAGCGTTGAAGCAGGATCCTACAATGAGCAGTTCTTC. The J gene is TRBJ2-1, the V gene TRBV29-1; D unclear. Germline V lookup: CDR1 SQVTM, CDR2 ANQGSEA. The CDR3 covers 13 residues. V was pared by 1 base and J by 1 base, with 5 bases between.

This clone appeared once. The J gene is TRBJ2-3, the V gene TRBV7-3, with 10 bases aligning to TRBD2. After removal of 1 base from V and 7 bases from J, the junction contained 8 bases not matched to a gene. In germline, CDR1 is SGHTA, CDR2 FQGTGA. The CDR3 runs 16 residues. The CDR3 DNA is TGTGCCAGCAGCTTAAACGAGCGGGAGGGCTCTAATACGCAGTATTTT. This translates into CASSLNEREGSNTQYF.

A word on this clone: Given a far larger clone just one base away, this is likely a sequencing read error. CDR3 sequence (DNA): TGTGCCAGCAGCCCCATAGGGGGACGCAATCGGCCCCAGCATTTT. It yields the protein CASSPIGGRNRPQHF. The chain employs TRBV11-2 and TRBJ1-5, with D perhaps TRBD1 (6 bases). The CDR3 loop spans 15 amino acids. Germline V gives CDR1 SGHAT, CDR2 FQNNGV.

The chain uses TRBV7-9 and TRBJ2-7, with D tentatively TRBD1 (6 bases). V was pared by 5 bases and J by 3 bases, with 11 bases between. The germline V gene encodes CDR1 SEHNR and CDR2 FQNEAQ (reference sequence). The CDR3 length is 13 residues. CDR3 nucleotides: TGTGCCAGCAGCCCTTCAGGGGTCTACGAGCAGTACTTC. This translates into CASSPSGVYEQYF.

This rearrangement joins TRBV5-4 to TRBJ2-3; D not certain. Deletions cut 0 bases from V and 4 bases from J, with 15 bases between. The CDR3 runs to 16 residues. CDR1 and CDR2 (germline): SGHNT, YYREEE (reference sequence). The CDR3 DNA reads TGTGCCAGCAGCTTGGGGGCCGCCTTAGGTGCAGATACGCAGTATTTT. Translated: CASSLGAALGADTQYF.

The chain joins TRBV27 to TRBJ2-6; D is unclear. The CDR3 runs to 16 residues. From germline, CDR1 is MNHEY and CDR2 SMNVEV (reference sequence). V lost 2 bases to trimming and J lost 2 bases, with 10 bases between them. The CDR3 reads CASSLARGPGANVLTF. For the CDR3, the DNA is TGTGCCAGCAGTTTAGCACGTGGCCCTGGGGCCAACGTCCTGACTTTC.

CDR3: CAWSWTGMGQPQHF. In nucleotides, the CDR3 is TGTGCCTGGAGTTGGACGGGAATGGGCCAGCCCCAGCATTTT. The chain recombines TRBV30 with TRBJ1-5; D is unresolved. The CDR3 runs 14 residues. Trimming pared 2 bases from V and 7 bases from J, leaving 15 bases between. Looked up from germline, CDR1 is GTSNPN and CDR2 is SVGIG (reference sequence). Complete variable domain (other parts from reference TRBV30 and TRBJ1-5): SQTIHQWPATLVQPVGSPLSLECTVEGTSNPNLYWYRQAAGRGLQLLFYSVGIGQISSEVPQNLSASRPQDRQFILSSKKLLLSDSGFYLCAWSWTGMGQPQHFGDGTRLSIL.

The chain carries TRBV28 and TRBJ2-7, with D perhaps TRBD1 (6 bases). This CDR3 region has 14 residues. V lost 7 bases, J lost 3 bases, and 16 bases lay in between. Per germline, CDR1 MDHEN and CDR2 SYDVKM. The CDR3 nucleotides are TGTGCCAGCACAGGGGTTGGACACTACTACGAGCAGTACTTC. Its translation is CASTGVGHYYEQYF.

This rearrangement joins TRBV19 to TRBJ2-1, with D possibly called TRBD1 or TRBD2 (5 bases each). CDR1 LNHDA and CDR2 SQIVND come from the germline V gene (reference sequence). The CDR3 is 11 amino acids. With 4 bases removed from V and 15 bases from J, the gap between germline ends came to 13 bases. CDR3 loop: CASSRGPVSFF. CDR3 in DNA: TGTGCCAGTAGTAGGGGACCAGTGTCGTTCTTC.

Comments on this clone: Other DNA sequences in the sample encode the same CDR3. This chain links TRBV5-1 with TRBJ2-7; D possibly uses TRBD1 or TRBD2 (5 bases each). The CDR3 loop spans 13 amino acids. V lost 3 bases and J lost 3, with 10 bases in between. CDR1 is SGHRS and CDR2 is YFSETQ in the germline V gene. CDR3 amino acids: CASSSGGSYEQYF. The CDR3 DNA reads TGCGCCAGCAGCTCTGGGGGTAGCTACGAGCAGTACTTC.

The V gene is TRBV11-1, the J gene TRBJ2-7; no clear D gene. Germline V gene sequence: CDR1 SGHAT, CDR2 FQDESV (reference sequence). The V end lost 2 bases, the J end lost 6 bases, and 5 bases lay between the germline ends. The CDR3 runs to 11 residues. The CDR3 bases are TGTGCCAGCAGCTTACTCGGCGAGCAGTACTTC. Its protein product is CASSLLGEQYF.

Relative to its sample, this clone is medium-sized. Additional DNA sequences in this sample encode the identical CDR3. The DNA for the CDR3 is TGTGCCAGCAACCCTGCAGGAAACACTGAAGCTTTCTTT. Residues: CASNPAGNTEAFF. V and J are TRBV6-6 and TRBJ1-1, with D unclear. Germline CDR1 and CDR2: MNHNY and SVGAGI (reference sequence). The CDR3 length is 13 residues. Trimming removed 7 bases from V and 2 bases from J, with 11 bases in between.